Listed here are 20 T cell receptor beta chains from one sample, sequenced in a study of cytomegalovirus exposure and HLA in healthy donors. PCR primers comprised 60 Vbeta and 13 Jbeta primers. Method: immunoSEQ multiplex PCR; TCRdb's copy keeps in-frame clones and lacks some. The sample has around 170,000 clones; 77% are singletons. The sequenced sample was PBMCs. These receptors all come from a man between 18 and 35 years old in good health and CMV-seronegative.

This chain links TRBV5-1 with TRBJ2-7; 8 bases line up with TRBD2. Germline assignment: CDR1 SGHRS and CDR2 YFSETQ. This CDR3 comprises 18 residues. V trimming: 1 base; J trimming: 5 bases; junction bases outside the gene matches: 17. The CDR3: CASSLSFLQAGALDEQYF. CDR3 nucleotide sequence: TGCGCCAGCAGCTTGTCATTCCTTCAAGCGGGAGCACTCGACGAGCAGTACTTC.

The chain employs TRBV6-6 and TRBJ2-7; no firm D call. The germline CDR1 and CDR2 sequences are MNHNY and SVGAGI (reference sequence). The CDR3 runs 13 residues. Trimming cost V 6 bases and J 5 bases, with 14 bases left between them. CDR3 loop: CASSARVFNEQYF. The CDR3 DNA reads as TGTGCCAGCAGCGCGAGAGTTTTCAACGAGCAGTACTTC.

CDR3 residues: CASRDRSPGYTF. CDR3 in DNA: TGTGCCAGCAGGGACAGGTCCCCTGGCTACACCTTC. The chain is built from TRBV2 and TRBJ1-2; 7 bases map to TRBD1. With 6 bases clipped from V and 7 bases from J, the junction kept 5 bases outside the gene matches. Germline lookup yields CDR1 SNHLY and CDR2 FYNNEI. The CDR3 totals 12 residues.

This chain joins TRBV4-3 and TRBJ1-2; 9 positions agree with TRBD1. Trimming removed 3 bases from V and 4 bases from J; junction bases left unmatched: 9. The CDR3 is 16 amino acids. Germline lookup yields CDR1 LGHNA and CDR2 YSLEER. The CDR3 DNA follows: TGCGCCAGCAGCCATGACAGACAGGGGGTATCCTATGGCTACACCTTC. This gives the protein CASSHDRQGVSYGYTF.

This chain connects TRBV21-1 to TRBJ1-5; no check of the table's D call, TRBD1, against the DNA was made. TRBV21-1 is reported as a pseudogene. There are 18 residues in the CDR3. Here the CDR3 DNA reads TGTGCCAGCAGCAAGGAAGCCCAGGACAGGGGTGTTGGTCAGCCCCAGCATTTT. It codes for CASSKEAQDRGVGQPQHF.

V usage is TRBV15 and J usage is TRBJ2-1; 9 bases agree with TRBD2. Germline trimming cut 0 bases from V and 3 bases from J; bases unmatched to any gene: 3. CDR3 length: 16 amino acids. Germline lookup yields CDR1 LNHNV and CDR2 YYDKDF (reference sequence). The CDR3 DNA follows: TGTGCCACCAGCAGAGATTTACTAGCGGGCTACAATGAGCAGTTCTTC. Translated, it gives CATSRDLLAGYNEQFF.

This chain connects TRBV29-1 to TRBJ2-3; 9 bases match TRBD2. The germline gives CDR1 SQVTM, CDR2 ANQGSEA. The CDR3 is made up of 16 amino acids. V lost 4 bases to trimming and J lost 0 bases; unmatched junction nucleotides: 8. CDR3 region: CSVVPRLAGSTDTQYF. Written as DNA, the CDR3 is TGCAGCGTTGTACCCCGGCTAGCGGGAAGCACAGATACGCAGTATTTT.

This clone was recorded a few times. The V and J genes are TRBV27 and TRBJ1-1, with 8 bases fitting TRBD1. Losses at the gene ends were 4 bases for V and 4 bases for J; bases not matched to a gene: 5. The germline V gene encodes CDR1 MNHEY and CDR2 SMNVEV (reference sequence). The CDR3 extends over 14 amino acids. CDR3 amino acids: CASSSAGGGTEAFF. The CDR3 bases are TGTGCCAGCAGTTCAGCAGGGGGCGGCACTGAAGCTTTCTTT.

This clone has just a few counts. The chain employs TRBV7-8 and TRBJ1-4; D perhaps matches TRBD1 (5 bases). The germline V gene has CDR1 SGHVS and CDR2 FQNEAQ. Trimming took off 3 bases at V and 2 bases at J, with 13 bases between the two ends. The CDR3 runs to 16 residues. CDR3 DNA: TGTGCCAGCAGCTTCCGTTCAGGGTCGACTAATGAAAAACTGTTTTTT. The encoded protein is CASSFRSGSTNEKLFF.

The sample holds a few counts of this clone. The chain is built from TRBV5-1 and TRBJ1-1; the D is unclear. Trimming took off 3 bases at V and 4 bases at J, with 22 bases between the two ends. Per the germline V gene, CDR1 is SGHRS and CDR2 is YFSETQ. The CDR3 extends over 17 amino acids. The CDR3 DNA sequence: TGCGCCAGCAGCTCGGCCGGGAACCTCCTCGCGGGCACTGAAGCTTTCTTT. Amino acid sequence: CASSSAGNLLAGTEAFF.

The chain is built from TRBV4-3 and TRBJ1-3; TRBD1 is a possible D gene (6 bases). The CDR3 has 15 amino acids. Germline V gene lookup returns CDR1 LGHNA and CDR2 YSLEER. Trimming took 1 base from V and 4 from J, leaving 11 bases between them. For the CDR3, the DNA is TGCGCCAGCAGCCAAGGGACAGTAGACGGAAACACCATATATTTT. It yields the protein CASSQGTVDGNTIYF.

J is TRBJ2-1 and V is TRBV10-3; D perhaps matches TRBD1 (6 bases). The germline V gene has CDR1 ENHRY and CDR2 SYGVKD. V was clipped by 2 bases and J by 6 bases, with 8 bases between them. The CDR3 is made up of 13 amino acids. CDR3 loop: CAISEGQFNEQFF. CDR3 bases: TGTGCCATCAGTGAGGGACAGTTCAATGAGCAGTTCTTC.

The chain links TRBV6-6 to TRBJ1-1, with D unclear. V was trimmed by 3 bases and J by 5 bases, leaving 16 bases between them. Germline V gene sequence: CDR1 MNHNY, CDR2 SVGAGI (reference sequence). The CDR3 runs to 15 residues. In nucleotides, the CDR3 is TGTGCCAGCAGTTATGGTATCTTCCCGGGGACTGAAGCTTTCTTT. Amino acids: CASSYGIFPGTEAFF.

DNA of the CDR3: TGTGCCAGCAGCTTAGGCGCAGGTCCAAATGAAAAACTGTTTTTT. Translation: CASSLGAGPNEKLFF. The rearrangement joins TRBV13 to TRBJ1-4, with D unresolved. Germline CDR1 and CDR2: PRHDT and FYEKMQ (reference sequence). V was cut by 0 bases and J by 5 bases, with 10 bases left in between. CDR3 length: 15 residues.

V usage is TRBV11-2 and J usage is TRBJ1-1; TRBD1 might be the D (6 bases). The CDR3 has 15 amino acids. CDR1 and CDR2 from the germline V gene are SGHAT and FQNNGV. V shed 5 bases and J shed 3 bases, with 16 bases lying between them. The CDR3 DNA follows: TGTGCCAGCAGCCCACCAGGGGAGGGGTACACTGAAGCTTTCTTT. Translation gives CASSPPGEGYTEAFF.

This sequence joins TRBV6-1 and TRBJ2-6; D not certain. CDR1 and CDR2 from the germline V gene are MNHNS and SASEGT. V dropped 6 bases and J dropped 2 bases, with 5 bases sitting between them. There are 13 residues in the CDR3. In nucleotides, the CDR3 is TGTGCCAGCAGATCAACTGGGGCCAACGTCCTGACTTTC. Its protein product is CASRSTGANVLTF.

The sample holds one count of this clone. The V gene is TRBV9, the J gene TRBJ1-1; tentative D call: TRBD1 (5 bases). V gave up 2 bases and J gave up 3 bases, with 17 bases separating them. Looked up from germline, CDR1 is SGDLS and CDR2 is YYNGEE. The CDR3 is made up of 16 amino acids. The CDR3 loop reads CASSVLPTDKDTEAFF. DNA of the CDR3: TGTGCCAGCAGCGTCCTACCGACAGACAAGGACACTGAAGCTTTCTTT.

This clone was picked up a small number of times. In DNA form, the CDR3 reads TGTGCCAGCAGTCCCGCGCGGGTAGACTACACAGATACGCAGTATTTT. This codes for CASSPARVDYTDTQYF. This sequence joins TRBV25-1 and TRBJ2-3, with D possibly being TRBD2 (5 bases). Germline V lookup: CDR1 MGHDK, CDR2 SYGVNS. The CDR3 sequence is 16 residues long. The V end lost 5 bases, the J end lost 2 bases, and 17 bases lay between the germline ends.

This clone came up once. This chain uses TRBV11-3 with TRBJ2-7, with TRBD2 identical over 10 bases. The length of the CDR3 is 16 residues. Germline V gene sequence: CDR1 SGHNT, CDR2 YENEEA. V was pared by 5 bases and J by 0 bases, with 7 bases of the junction left unmatched. CDR3 amino acids: CASSASGLAFSYEQYF. The DNA for the CDR3 is TGTGCCAGCAGCGCGTCGGGACTAGCGTTCTCCTACGAGCAGTACTTC.

The chain joins TRBV27 to TRBJ2-5, with 7 nucleotides matching TRBD1. The V gene end was trimmed by 6 bases and the J gene end by 9 bases; junction bases not matched to a gene: 13. This CDR3 is 14 amino acids long. Germline CDR1 MNHEY, CDR2 SMNVEV (reference sequence). Here the CDR3 reads CASSERQGRMAQYF. The CDR3 region has the DNA TGTGCCAGCAGCGAAAGACAGGGTCGGATGGCCCAGTACTTC.